The 14 T cell receptor beta chains in this list originate from one sample, sequenced in a study of blood T cells in healthy people across ages. Then a second PCR, running roughly 7 to 11 cycles, was carried out with a sample-barcoded 5' primer and a J-beta primer mix. Each CDR3 protein is one row after TCRdb ran MiXCR on the 5' RACE reads. The data show roughly 800,000 distinct CDR3 sequences, 55% to 75% seen once. The material sequenced was blood. These receptors were obtained from a man aged 25 to 40 in good health.

DNA of the CDR3: TGCGCCAGCAGCATCGAAGGGATGACCTACGAGCAGTACTTC. Residues: CASSIEGMTYEQYF. The gene calls are TRBV5-1 and TRBJ2-7; no reliable D call. The germline V gene encodes CDR1 SGHRS and CDR2 YFSETQ. The germline V and J ends were trimmed by 4 bases and 2 bases, with 13 bases remaining between them. This CDR3 spans 14 amino acids.

V is TRBV7-2 and J is TRBJ1-6; no definite D call. Germline V lookup: CDR1 SGHTA, CDR2 FQGNSA. V was shortened by 4 bases and J by 2 bases, with 0 bases between the two germline ends. The CDR3 loop spans 12 amino acids. The CDR3: CASSSYNSPLHF. The CDR3 region has the DNA TGTGCCAGCAGCTCCTATAATTCACCCCTCCACTTT.

The chain combines TRBV18 with TRBJ1-6; D remains unclear. The CDR3 is 15 amino acids. CDR1 KGHSH and CDR2 LQKENI come from the germline V gene. Deletions cut 3 bases from V and 8 bases from J, with 14 bases between. CDR3 protein: CASSPRGGWHSPLHF. The CDR3 DNA sequence: TGTGCCAGCTCACCCCGAGGAGGTTGGCATTCACCCCTCCACTTT. Full variable domain (rest looked up from reference TRBV18 and TRBJ1-6): NAGVMQNPRHLVRRRGQEARLRCSPMKGHSHVYWYRQLPEEGLKFMVYLQKENIIDESGMPKERFSAEFPKEGPSILRIQQVVRGDSAAYFCASSPRGGWHSPLHFGNGTRLTVT.

In regard to this clonotype: A much larger clonotype is one base distant, so this may be a read error. The chain recombines TRBV20-1 with TRBJ2-1; TRBD2 aligns across 10 bases. CDR1 and CDR2 from the germline V gene are DFQATT and SNEGSKA (reference sequence). This CDR3 comprises 16 residues. V lost 5 bases, J lost 10 bases, and 17 bases stayed unmatched. The CDR3 is CSARRPLAGAGKEQFF. CDR3 bases: TGCAGTGCTCGCCGCCCCCTAGCGGGAGCAGGGAAGGAGCAGTTCTTC.

This clonotype has a count of ten or more. V is TRBV6-1 and J is TRBJ2-1; TRBD1 matches at 7 bases. This CDR3 is built from 14 residues. In germline, CDR1 is MNHNS, CDR2 SASEGT. Trimming cost V 7 bases and J 5 bases; bases outside gene matches: 8. The DNA for the CDR3 is TGTGCCAGCACCTACAGGGGCCGAGACAATGAGCAGTTCTTC. It translates to CASTYRGRDNEQFF.

The chain combines TRBV20-1 with TRBJ1-2, with D perhaps matching TRBD1 (6 bases). The CDR3 is 14 residues long. Trimming left V 2 bases short and J 5 bases short, with 15 bases between. The germline gives CDR1 DFQATT, CDR2 SNEGSKA (reference sequence). This CDR3 reads CSARYRIGQYGYTF. The CDR3 bases are TGCAGTGCTAGATATCGAATAGGACAGTATGGCTACACCTTC.

This clonotype has just a few counts. The rearrangement joins TRBV3-1 to TRBJ2-1; perhaps TRBD1 as D (5 bases). The CDR3 sequence is 13 residues long. Per the germline V gene, CDR1 is LGHDT and CDR2 is YNNKEL (reference sequence). V lost 3 bases, J lost 5 bases, and 8 bases lay in between. The CDR3 sequence: CASSQSTDNEQFF. CDR3 sequence (DNA): TGTGCCAGCAGCCAGTCGACAGACAATGAGCAGTTCTTC.

This clonotype has a handful of counts. This rearrangement joins TRBV10-3 to TRBJ2-5; 7 nucleotides match TRBD2. The germline CDR1 and CDR2 sequences are ENHRY and SYGVKD. V shed 3 bases, J shed 11 bases, and the junction held 12 bases outside the gene matches. The CDR3 totals 14 residues. The DNA for the CDR3 is TGTGCCATCAGTGACCGGGACTACCGAGGGGAGCAGTACTTC. Protein: CAISDRDYRGEQYF.

This clonotype was found a few times. The chain joins TRBV29-1 to TRBJ2-1; D is undetermined. Trimming removed 4 bases from V and 8 bases from J, with 9 bases in between. This CDR3 comprises 11 residues. CDR1 SQVTM and CDR2 ANQGSEA come from the germline V gene. CDR3 in amino acids: CSVAVRDEQFF. CDR3 coding DNA: TGCAGCGTTGCCGTAAGGGATGAGCAGTTCTTC.

This clonotype appeared a single time. The CDR3 DNA is TGTGCCAGCAGCGTAGGAGGGGGGGCAGGGGTCAATGAGCAGTTCTTC. This encodes CASSVGGGAGVNEQFF. The V and J genes are TRBV9 and TRBJ2-1; a possible D gene is TRBD2 (7 bases). The CDR3 totals 16 residues. Trimming pared 0 bases from V and 6 bases from J, leaving 16 bases between. Germline V lookup: CDR1 SGDLS, CDR2 YYNGEE.

The rearrangement joins TRBV15 to TRBJ1-2, with a possible D match to TRBD1 (5 bases). This CDR3 is 15 amino acids long. Trimming took off 3 bases at V and 7 bases at J, with 18 bases between the two ends. Looked up from germline, CDR1 is LNHNV and CDR2 is YYDKDF (reference sequence). The CDR3 nucleotides are TGTGCCACCAGCAGTCCGAAAGACAGACTCCGTGGCTACACCTTC. It yields the protein CATSSPKDRLRGYTF.

The chain combines TRBV20-1 with TRBJ2-1; D is uncertain. Trimming pared 6 bases from V and 7 bases from J, leaving 16 bases between. This CDR3 spans 13 amino acids. Germline CDR1 is DFQATT and CDR2 is SNEGSKA (reference sequence). In nucleotides, the CDR3 is TGCAGTGCCCCGTGGCCCCCTAGGAATGAGCAGTTCTTC. Its translation is CSAPWPPRNEQFF.

The genes are TRBV3-1 and TRBJ1-1; possible D gene TRBD1, 6 bases. Germline V gene sequence: CDR1 LGHDT, CDR2 YNNKEL (reference sequence). The CDR3 runs to 14 residues. V was shortened by 4 bases and J by 3 bases, with 12 bases between the two germline ends. The CDR3 nucleotides read TGTGCCAGCAGCCGATACGGGGGCGACACTGAAGCTTTCTTT. Its protein product is CASSRYGGDTEAFF.

The chain is built from TRBV6-5 and TRBJ1-2; no reliable D call. Per the germline V gene, CDR1 is MNHEY and CDR2 is SVGAGI. Between the trimmed V and J ends, which lost 3 bases and 3 bases, there was a span of 11 bases. This CDR3 region has 14 residues. CDR3: CASSYTPGDYGYTF. In DNA form, the CDR3 reads TGTGCCAGCAGTTATACCCCCGGGGACTATGGCTACACCTTC.